This entry describes one TCR beta chain. Its specificity is unknown. Losses at the gene ends were 6 bases for V and 5 bases for J; bases not matched to a gene: 4. Per germline, CDR1 MDHEN and CDR2 SYDVKM. The CDR3 is 14 amino acids. The record originates from a study of lymphopenia after photon versus proton radiotherapy. Findings and caveats of the study: Under photons, naive T cells and diversity fell while effector/memory populations rose. After lymphocyte nadir, photon-treated repertoires showed oligoclonal expansion, especially CD8+ Temra.

Only in-frame clones appear in the TCRdb table, and some are missing; sequencing was by immunoSEQ multiplex PCR. The sample yields 65,000 to 85,000 clones, 80% to 95% seen once. Source: peripheral blood, taken from a patient treated with photon-based radiotherapy. The chain joins TRBV28 to TRBJ1-4; 9 bases line up with TRBD1. The source of this sequence is a woman aged 40 to 49 with cholangiocarcinoma. The CDR3 DNA reads TGTGCCAGCAGGGGGACAGGGCCGAATGAAAAACTGTTTTTT. Amino acid sequence: CASRGTGPNEKLFF.